This T cell receptor (beta chain) was sequenced in a study of response to subunit inactivated influenza vaccine. Per the germline V gene, CDR1 is SGHTA and CDR2 is FQGNSA. The length of the CDR3 is 15 residues. Germline trimming cut 4 bases from V and 4 bases from J; bases unmatched to any gene: 6. Each CDR3 protein gets one entry after TCRdb re-called the RT-PCR reads with MiXCR. The profile covers roughly 780,000 distinct CDR3 sequences, with roughly 18% appearing a single time and 11% taken by the ten largest. This clonotype was recorded many times. The material sequenced was PBMCs from blood, taken about 5 days after vaccination. The TCR comes from a man between 45 and 60 years old who received an inactivated influenza vaccine. This rearrangement joins TRBV7-2 to TRBJ2-3, with 9 nucleotides matching TRBD2. The CDR3 coding sequence is TGTGCCAGCAGCTCGCGATTAGCGGGAGCAGATACGCAGTATTTT. This encodes CASSSRLAGADTQYF.